The next 8 T cell receptor beta chains were all read from a single sample in a study of glioma-infiltrating T cells. The iRepertoire nested amplicon-rescue multiplex PCR amplified TCR alpha and beta CDR3s from RNA. TCRdb fed the multiplex PCR reads into MiXCR, producing one record per CDR3 protein. The table has approximately 130,000 distinct CDR3 sequences, around 23% seen once. Specimen: glioma tissue, nonneoplastic brain tissue, or PBMCs (not recorded which). The receptors shown here come from a human donor with low-grade glioma or glioblastoma, undergoing nonglioma brain surgery, or in good health (not recorded which).

The table lists this clonotype with a few counts. The rearrangement joins TRBV4-1 to TRBJ1-2, with 8 bases fitting TRBD1. V lost 3 bases and J lost 4; bases outside the gene matches: 4. CDR3 length: 14 amino acids. Germline values: CDR1 MGHRA, CDR2 YSYEKL. CDR3 nucleotide sequence: TGCGCCAGCAGCCAGGGGACAGGCATCTATGGCTACACCTTC. Protein sequence: CASSQGTGIYGYTF.

This clonotype came up a few times. V gene TRBV5-1 combines with J gene TRBJ1-3; no definite D call. V was trimmed by 1 base and J by 4 bases, leaving 9 bases between them. This CDR3 has 14 amino acids. The germline V gene has CDR1 SGHRS and CDR2 YFSETQ. The chain's CDR3 is CASSLSGEGNTIYF. In nucleotides, the CDR3 is TGCGCCAGCAGCTTGTCCGGGGAGGGAAACACCATATATTTT.

The V call is TRBV20-1, the J call TRBJ1-2, with D unclear. CDR1 is DFQATT and CDR2 is SNEGSKA in the germline V gene (reference sequence). This CDR3 contains 11 residues. The germline V and J ends were trimmed by 6 bases and 7 bases, with 12 bases remaining between them. CDR3 in amino acids: CSAPREAGYTF. The CDR3 DNA reads as TGCAGTGCACCTAGGGAAGCTGGCTACACCTTC.

The chain uses TRBV7-3 and TRBJ2-1; TRBD2 might be the D (6 bases). V was trimmed by 1 base and J by 8 bases, leaving 9 bases between them. Germline V gene data show CDR1 as SGHTA and CDR2 as FQGTGA. The CDR3 contains 13 residues. This CDR3 reads CASSLSGKDEQFF. The CDR3 DNA follows: TGTGCCAGCAGCTTAAGCGGGAAAGATGAGCAGTTCTTC.

This clonotype came up many times. This chain connects TRBV15 to TRBJ2-1; TRBD2 matches 8 bases. Per the germline V gene, CDR1 is LNHNV and CDR2 is YYDKDF (reference sequence). Trimming took 5 bases from V and 4 from J; bases not matched to a gene: 4. The CDR3 runs 14 residues. This CDR3 reads CATSGSSGYNEQFF. The CDR3 region has the DNA TGTGCCACCAGCGGGTCTAGCGGGTACAATGAGCAGTTCTTC.

The CDR3 protein is CASGLGGLNTDTQYF. The CDR3 nucleotides read TGTGCTAGTGGTTTAGGGGGACTGAACACAGATACGCAGTATTTT. The J gene is TRBJ2-3, the V gene TRBV12-5, with D perhaps given as TRBD1 or TRBD2 (6 bases each). V shed 3 bases and J shed 2 bases, with 12 bases lying between them. Germline loops: CDR1 LGHNT, CDR2 FRNRAP. This CDR3 spans 15 amino acids.

This clonotype was counted between two and nine times. The chain carries TRBV29-1 and TRBJ2-3; D unresolved. The germline V and J ends were trimmed by 7 bases and 2 bases, with 10 bases remaining between them. The CDR3 runs to 12 residues. The germline gives CDR1 SQVTM, CDR2 ANQGSEA. The DNA of the CDR3 is TGCAGCGGCGAAAAACACACAGATACGCAGTATTTT. It encodes CSGEKHTDTQYF.

The J gene is TRBJ2-1, the V gene TRBV19; D gene uncertain. CDR1 is LNHDA and CDR2 is SQIVND in the germline V gene (reference sequence). There are 13 residues in the CDR3. V lost 7 bases, J lost 2 bases, and 9 bases lay in between. Here the CDR3 DNA reads TGTGCCAGTAACGGCAGAACCTACAATGAGCAGTTCTTC. It yields the protein CASNGRTYNEQFF.